The 8 T cell receptor beta chains given below trace back to one sample, sequenced in a study of shared clonotypes between healthy human individuals. The table came from immunoSEQ multiplex PCR; TCRdb's copy has only in-frame clones and leaves some out. This sample carries around 940,000 clones, 76% of them seen once, and the ten largest clones take over 1.3%. The sample taken for sequencing was memory CD4+ T cells sorted from blood. The subset: CD45RA-negative fraction. The origin of the receptors is a man aged 18 to 29 in good health.

The gene calls are TRBV27 and TRBJ2-2; D possibly matches TRBD1 or TRBD2 (5 bases each). Germline V gene sequence: CDR1 MNHEY, CDR2 SMNVEV (reference sequence). The CDR3 covers 14 residues. Deletions cut 6 bases from V and 4 bases from J, with 12 bases between. The CDR3 spells CASRPAGTTGELFF. Here the CDR3 DNA reads TGTGCCAGCAGACCGGCCGGGACCACCGGGGAGCTGTTTTTT.

The chain uses TRBV5-4 and TRBJ2-7; 11 bases agree with TRBD2. The germline gives CDR1 SGHNT, CDR2 YYREEE (reference sequence). The V segment lost 7 bases and the J segment 3 bases; nucleotides outside the gene matches: 6. This CDR3 region has 14 residues. The CDR3 protein is CASGRGTSGYEQYF. For the CDR3, the DNA is TGTGCCAGCGGCCGTGGGACTAGCGGCTACGAGCAGTACTTC. The full variable domain, rest sourced from reference TRBV5-4 and TRBJ2-7, is ETGVTQSPTHLIKTRGQQVTLRCSSQSGHNTVSWYQQALGQGPQFIFQYYREEENGRGNFPPRFSGLQFPNYSSELNVNALELDDSALYLCASGRGTSGYEQYFGPGTRLTVT.

The J gene is TRBJ2-3, the V gene TRBV9; 9 bases map to TRBD1. V was pared by 0 bases and J by 6 bases, with 5 bases of the junction left unmatched. Germline lookup yields CDR1 SGDLS and CDR2 YYNGEE. CDR3 length: 15 amino acids. As DNA, the CDR3 is TGTGCCAGCAGCGTAGCACAGGGGGCTAGGGATACGCAGTATTTT. This gives the protein CASSVAQGARDTQYF.

The rearrangement links TRBV2 to TRBJ2-3, with 7 bases identical to TRBD1. CDR1 is SNHLY and CDR2 is FYNNEI in the germline V gene. J gave up 0 bases and V 7 bases, and 7 bases lay outside the gene matches. CDR3 length: 15 residues. The CDR3 nucleotides read TGTGCCAGCACCCAACCGGGACAGAGCACAGATACGCAGTATTTT. Its protein is CASTQPGQSTDTQYF.

The chain carries TRBV7-2 and TRBJ2-3; 14 bases agree with TRBD2. With V trimmed by 3 bases and J by 8 bases, 7 bases remained unmatched. The CDR3 is 16 amino acids. The germline V gene has CDR1 SGHTA and CDR2 FQGNSA. CDR3 sequence (DNA): TGTGCCAGCAGCTTGGGACTAGCGGGAGCCACGGGTACGCAGTATTTT. Its translation: CASSLGLAGATGTQYF.

This clone was observed once. Other nucleotide sequences from this sample produce the same CDR3. The chain links TRBV6-1 to TRBJ1-5; D may be TRBD1 (5 bases). Trimming pared 4 bases from V and 4 bases from J, leaving 8 bases between. The CDR3 spans 13 residues. In germline, CDR1 is MNHNS, CDR2 SASEGT. CDR3 region: CASSGRGNQPQHF. CDR3 in DNA: TGTGCCAGCAGTGGGAGGGGAAATCAGCCCCAGCATTTT.

This clone was counted at least ten times. The rearrangement uses TRBV5-1 and TRBJ2-2; D is uncertain. This CDR3 comprises 12 residues. V shed 6 bases and J shed 2 bases, with 5 bases lying between them. Germline V lookup: CDR1 SGHRS, CDR2 YFSETQ. The CDR3 here is CASTSNTGELFF. DNA for the CDR3: TGCGCCAGCACCTCAAACACCGGGGAGCTGTTTTTT.

This CDR3 reads CASSYSLAGVMYEQYF. Here the CDR3 DNA reads TGTGCCAGCAGTTACTCCCTAGCGGGGGTTATGTACGAGCAGTACTTC. This sequence joins TRBV6-5 and TRBJ2-7; 10 bases match TRBD2. CDR1 and CDR2 from the germline V gene are MNHEY and SVGAGI. V lost 0 bases to trimming and J lost 4 bases; unmatched junction nucleotides: 6. This CDR3 is 16 amino acids long.